A selection of T cell receptor beta chains follows, all from one sample in a study of control samples from healthy donors and cancer patients. Only in-frame clones appear in the TCRdb table, and some are missing; sequencing was by immunoSEQ multiplex PCR. The repertoire holds about 98,000 clones, with approximately 78% as singletons. Sequenced: blood. These receptors all stem from a man aged 55 to 70 in good health. Each CDR3 is given with its conserved first and last residue. D genes are given only for firm matches.

J gene | D gene | V gene | CDR3 DNA | CDR3 protein
TRBJ1-5 | NA | TRBV5-6 | TGTGCCAGCAGCTTGGACGGGGTTGGCGGCAATCAGCCCCAGCATTTT | CASSLDGVGGNQPQHF
TRBJ1-1 | TRBD1 | TRBV15 | TGTGCCACCAGCAGAGCGGGACAGGGGTTAGAAGCTTTCTTT | CATSRAGQGLEAFF
TRBJ1-3 | NA | TRBV5-1 | TGCGCCAGCAGTGTTAACGGAGCTTCAGGAAACACCATATATTTT | CASSVNGASGNTIYF
TRBJ2-1 | TRBD2 | TRBV6-5 | TGTGCCAGCACCGACTCGCGGGGGGTTAGCAATGAGCAGTTCTTC | CASTDSRGVSNEQFF
TRBJ2-3 | NA | TRBV24-1 | TGTGCCACCAGTGATTTTGGGGACAGCACAGATACGCAGTATTTT | CATSDFGDSTDTQYF
TRBJ2-5 | NA | TRBV7-3 | TGTGCCAGCAGCCGGACCCTTCAAGAGACCCAGTACTTC | CASSRTLQETQYF
TRBJ1-5 | NA | TRBV19 | TGTGCCAGTAGCTCGGACAAGGCTACCAATCAGCCCCAGCATTTT | CASSSDKATNQPQHF
TRBJ2-7 | TRBD2 | TRBV30 | TGTGCCTGGAATAGCGGGGGCTACGAGCAGTACTTC | CAWNSGGYEQYF
TRBJ1-4 | NA | TRBV5-6 | TGTGCCAGCAAAAAGGGTTGGCAGAATGAAAAACTGTTTTTT | CASKKGWQNEKLFF
TRBJ2-5 | TRBD2 | TRBV7-6 | TGTGCCAGCAGCTCCCCGACCGCTAGCGGGGGGGTGGCCCAGTACTTC | CASSSPTASGGVAQYF
TRBJ1-4 | NA | TRBV7-9 | TGTGCCAGCTTGGACAGTACAAATGAAAAACTGTTTTTT | CASLDSTNEKLFF
TRBJ2-1 | NA | TRBV2 | TGTGCCAGCTCCCAAATTAGCTCCTACAATGAGCAGTTCTTC | CASSQISSYNEQFF
TRBJ2-1 | TRBD2 | TRBV10-2 | TGCGCCAGCAGCACGGGACTAGCGGGATCCCTACTTGGGAATGAGCAGTTCTTC | CASSTGLAGSLLGNEQFF